The 7 T cell receptor beta chains below were found in one sample sequenced in a study of identical twins. In TCRdb, the 5' RACE reads were re-called with MiXCR into one record per CDR3 protein. Of approximately 690,000 distinct CDR3 sequences detected, less than 7% appear once; the ten largest clones hold around 1.9%. The sample consisted of naive T cells sorted from blood. All receptors derive from a man in his late teens or twenties in good health.

This clonotype was seen only a few times. The chain employs TRBV24-1 and TRBJ2-1, with a possible D match to TRBD1 (6 bases). The CDR3 is made up of 16 amino acids. Germline V gives CDR1 KGHDR, CDR2 SFDVKD. V was trimmed by 0 bases and J by 0 bases, leaving 8 bases between them. This CDR3 is CATSDLRGGSYNEQFF. CDR3 DNA: TGTGCCACCAGTGATTTGCGAGGGGGCTCCTACAATGAGCAGTTCTTC.

This chain links TRBV6-2 or TRBV6-3 with TRBJ2-7; 11 positions agree with TRBD2. The CDR3 consists of 15 residues. V was clipped by 6 bases and J by 6 bases; unmatched bases: 10. Germline V gives CDR1 MNHEY, CDR2 SVGEGT. CDR3 loop: CASRQTSGSFSEQYF. The DNA for the CDR3 is TGTGCCAGCAGACAAACTAGCGGGAGCTTCAGCGAGCAGTACTTC.

The V and J genes are TRBV20-1 and TRBJ2-7; 13 bases are a match to TRBD2. This CDR3 spans 15 amino acids. Germline V gives CDR1 DFQATT, CDR2 SNEGSKA (reference sequence). After removal of 0 bases from V and 9 bases from J, the junction contained 8 bases not matched to a gene. The CDR3 bases are TGCAGTGCTAGAGATTCGACTAGCGGGAGGCTAGTGCAGTACTTC. Translation gives CSARDSTSGRLVQYF.

This clonotype was recorded many times. The chain employs TRBV30 and TRBJ2-1; TRBD1 matches at 7 bases. V shed 3 bases and J 3 bases; nucleotides not matched to a gene: 5. This CDR3 is 14 amino acids long. Germline V gene lookup returns CDR1 GTSNPN and CDR2 SVGIG (reference sequence). CDR3 nucleotide sequence: TGTGCCTGGAGCCACAGGGGCGGCTACAATGAGCAGTTCTTC. It specifies CAWSHRGGYNEQFF.

This clonotype was recorded at least ten times. The V and J genes are TRBV29-1 and TRBJ2-7, with D uncertain. The CDR3 runs 12 residues. Germline V lookup: CDR1 SQVTM, CDR2 ANQGSEA. V dropped 6 bases and J dropped 1 base, with 10 bases sitting between them. The CDR3 nucleotides are TGCAGCGTGACGGACGGATCCTACGAGCAGTACGTC. Its translation: CSVTDGSYEQYV.

This clonotype has more than one count but fewer than ten. J is TRBJ2-2 and V is TRBV11-2; D may be TRBD2 (5 bases). The germline V gene has CDR1 SGHAT and CDR2 FQNNGV. The CDR3 is made up of 15 amino acids. V lost 5 bases and J lost 5, with 15 bases in between. This CDR3 reads CASSMIRGNTGELFF. The CDR3 DNA sequence: TGTGCCAGCAGCATGATCCGGGGTAATACCGGGGAGCTGTTTTTT.

This clonotype was detected many times. The chain has TRBV11-2 and TRBJ2-7; TRBD2 matches 8 bases. The germline CDR1 and CDR2 sequences are SGHAT and FQNNGV. Trimming at V came to 1 base and at J to 5 bases, leaving 7 bases not matched to a gene. This CDR3 has 15 amino acids. CDR3 bases: TGTGCCAGCAGCTTAGTAAGCGGGAGAGGTGACGAGCAGTACTTC. It specifies CASSLVSGRGDEQYF.